This is a list of T cell receptor beta chains from one sample in a study of CD8 T cells in ankylosing spondylitis. TCRdb redid the calling of the 5' RACE reads with MiXCR, one entry per CDR3 protein. This sample carries over 150,000 distinct CDR3 sequences, over 15% of them seen once, and the ten largest clones take 4.3%. The sample comprised blood, either unsorted or a sorted T cell fraction (not recorded which). The receptors here all came from a male donor aged 10-29 years with ankylosing spondylitis or in good health (not recorded which). Each CDR3 is given with its conserved first and last residue. The order of the fields is V gene, D gene, J gene, clone size, CDR3 protein, CDR3 DNA. The D gene is left open where the match is weak. Clone size is shown for a subset of rows, as once, few, many or a class of expanded clone.

>TRBV6-5|NA|TRBJ2-3|many
CASTAADTQYF
TGTGCCAGCACTGCGGCAGATACGCAGTATTTT
>TRBV6-1|TRBD2|TRBJ2-2|many
CASSEGGSDTGELFF
TGTGCCAGCAGTGAGGGAGGGTCGGACACCGGGGAGCTGTTTTTT
>TRBV4-2|NA|TRBJ2-5|many
CASSQETDIGETQYF
TGTGCCAGCAGCCAAGAAACTGACATCGGGGAGACCCAGTACTTC
>TRBV7-9|NA|TRBJ2-1|many
CASSLDRVGYNEQFF
TGTGCCAGCAGCTTAGACAGGGTGGGATACAATGAGCAGTTCTTC
>TRBV7-9|TRBD1|TRBJ2-7|NA
CASTPGGTGDSEQYF
TGTGCCAGCACCCCTGGGGGGACAGGGGATAGCGAGCAGTACTTC
>TRBV4-3|NA|TRBJ2-7|many
CASSQGTVSYEQYF
TGCGCCAGCAGCCAAGGGACGGTCTCCTACGAGCAGTACTTC
>TRBV4-3|TRBD2|TRBJ2-7|many
CASSQETSGWYEQYF
TGCGCCAGCAGCCAAGAGACTAGCGGGTGGTACGAGCAGTACTTC
>TRBV18|NA|TRBJ2-1|many
CASSPGTGPNEQFF
TGTGCCAGCTCCCCCGGGACCGGGCCCAATGAGCAGTTCTTC
>TRBV18|TRBD1|TRBJ2-1|few
CASSPPQGASYEQFF
TGTGCCAGCTCACCGCCTCAGGGGGCGTCCTATGAGCAGTTCTTC
>TRBV4-1|NA|TRBJ1-1|few
CASSQMVGNTEAFF
TGCGCCAGCAGCCAAATGGTCGGGAACACTGAAGCTTTCTTT
>TRBV29-1|TRBD2|TRBJ2-3|few
CSARLAGEATDTQYF
TGCAGCGCCAGACTAGCGGGAGAGGCCACAGATACGCAGTATTTT
>TRBV19|NA|TRBJ2-3|many
CASTTGRSDTQYF
TGTGCCAGTACCACCGGACGGTCAGATACGCAGTATTTT
>TRBV29-1|NA|TRBJ2-7|NA
CSVRLVSEQYF
TGCAGCGTTCGACTAGTCTCCGAGCAGTACTTC
>TRBV20-1|NA|TRBJ2-7|NA
CSARADLQAYEQYF
TGCAGTGCTAGAGCCGACCTCCAGGCCTACGAGCAGTACTTC
>TRBV12-3/TRBV12-4|NA|TRBJ1-5|many
CASSSGGGNQPQHF
TGTGCCAGCTCATCGGGGGGCGGCAATCAGCCCCAGCATTTT
>TRBV7-6|TRBD1|TRBJ2-2|many
CASSPEGTALGELFF
TGTGCCAGCAGCCCCGAGGGGACAGCGCTCGGGGAGCTGTTTTTT
>TRBV11-3|NA|TRBJ2-1|NA
CASSSPGKNEQFF
TGTGCCAGCAGCTCGCCGGGCAAGAATGAGCAGTTCTTC
>TRBV29-1|NA|TRBJ2-3|NA
CSVHGGTDTQYF
TGCAGCGTTCACGGGGGCACAGATACGCAGTATTTT
>TRBV7-6|TRBD1|TRBJ2-1|NA
CASSLEGAYNEQFF
TGTGCCAGCAGCTTAGAGGGGGCTTACAATGAGCAGTTCTTC
>TRBV5-1|TRBD2|TRBJ2-1|many
CASSLSGRRNEQFF
TGCGCCAGCAGTTTGAGCGGGAGAAGGAATGAGCAGTTCTTC
>TRBV20-1|TRBD2|TRBJ2-2|NA
CSARDVGLAGTGELFF
TGCAGTGCTAGAGATGTGGGGCTAGCGGGAACCGGGGAGCTGTTTTTT
>TRBV3-1|NA|TRBJ2-1|many
CASSQGFEQFF
TGTGCCAGCAGCCAAGGATTCGAGCAGTTCTTC
>TRBV2|NA|TRBJ2-1|many
CASTAGASYNEQFF
TGTGCCAGCACGGCGGGGGCCTCCTACAATGAGCAGTTCTTC
>TRBV20-1|NA|TRBJ2-7|many
CSAGSTLSSYEQYF
TGCAGTGCTGGATCGACACTGAGCTCCTACGAGCAGTACTTC
>TRBV10-3|NA|TRBJ2-1|many
CAISDRATPSDNEQFF
TGTGCCATCAGTGATAGGGCGACCCCGTCTGACAATGAGCAGTTCTTC
>TRBV29-1|NA|TRBJ2-7|NA
CSVGQGGLYEQYF
TGCAGCGTTGGACAGGGAGGGCTTTACGAGCAGTACTTC
>TRBV7-2|NA|TRBJ2-7|many
CASSLGVLEQYF
TGTGCCAGCAGCTTAGGCGTTCTCGAGCAGTACTTC
>TRBV18|NA|TRBJ1-1|many
CASSPGLSNTEAFF
TGTGCCAGCTCACCAGGGCTTAGTAACACTGAAGCTTTCTTT
>TRBV4-1|NA|TRBJ1-1|few
CASSQVTGEVIKNTEAFF
TGCGCCAGCAGCCAAGTGACGGGTGAGGTGATAAAGAACACTGAAGCTTTCTTT
>TRBV5-1|NA|TRBJ2-5|many
CASSLSRSQETQYF
TGCGCCAGCAGCTTGTCGAGGTCCCAAGAGACCCAGTACTTC
>TRBV27|TRBD2|TRBJ2-1|many
CASRGRGTSAYSGSSYNEQFF
TGTGCCAGCAGGGGAAGGGGGACTAGCGCCTACTCTGGGAGCTCCTACAATGAGCAGTTCTTC
>TRBV5-6|NA|TRBJ2-5|many
CASSRARDQGQTQYF
TGTGCCAGCAGCCGCGCCCGGGACCAGGGCCAAACCCAGTACTTC
>TRBV9|NA|TRBJ2-7|many
CASSADRSSSYEQYF
TGTGCCAGCAGCGCCGACAGGTCGAGCTCCTACGAGCAGTACTTC
>TRBV29-1|TRBD2|TRBJ2-5|many
CSVTGTSGSPETQYF
TGCAGCGTGACCGGGACTAGCGGGAGCCCGGAGACCCAGTACTTC
>TRBV30|NA|TRBJ2-1|many
CAWMEDDEQFF
TGTGCCTGGATGGAGGACGATGAGCAGTTCTTC
>TRBV5-1|TRBD2|TRBJ2-1|many
CASSLGLLADQFF
TGCGCCAGCAGCCTCGGGTTGCTAGCGGACCAGTTCTTC
>TRBV20-1|NA|TRBJ1-1|many
CSARGGMNTEAFF
TGCAGTGCTAGAGGGGGCATGAACACTGAAGCTTTCTTT
>TRBV6-5|NA|TRBJ1-1|many
CASSQDRRNTEAFF
TGTGCCAGCAGCCAAGACAGGAGGAACACTGAAGCTTTCTTT
>TRBV29-1|TRBD2|TRBJ2-5|NA
CSVEVAGREETQYF
TGCAGCGTTGAAGTAGCGGGGAGGGAAGAGACCCAGTACTTC
>TRBV24-1|NA|TRBJ1-2|many
CATSASYGYTF
TGTGCCACCAGTGCCAGCTATGGCTACACCTTC
>TRBV18|NA|TRBJ2-5|many
CASLSSRETQYF
TGTGCCAGCCTATCCTCAAGGGAGACCCAGTACTTC
>TRBV15|NA|TRBJ2-5|many
CATSRDKGASGYQETQYF
TGTGCCACCAGCAGAGATAAGGGGGCTAGCGGGTACCAAGAGACCCAGTACTTC
>TRBV19|NA|TRBJ2-2|many
CASSISGPGELFF
TGTGCCAGTAGTATCTCCGGACCCGGGGAGCTGTTTTTT
>TRBV6-1|NA|TRBJ1-5|many
CASSEIDGGGGEPQHF
TGTGCCAGCAGTGAAATTGATGGGGGGGGCGGCGAGCCCCAGCATTTT
>TRBV13|TRBD2|TRBJ2-1|many
CASSQGLALDNEQFF
TGTGCCAGCAGCCAAGGACTAGCGCTCGACAATGAGCAGTTCTTC
>TRBV20-1|NA|TRBJ2-7|once
CSASNPYEQYF
TGCAGTGCTAGCAATCCTTACGAGCAGTACTTC
>TRBV12-3/TRBV12-4|TRBD2|TRBJ2-5|many
CASSWTSGQNYQETQYF
TGTGCCAGCAGTTGGACTAGCGGTCAAAATTACCAAGAGACCCAGTACTTC
>TRBV20-1|TRBD1|TRBJ1-5|many
CSAKIPRDRNQPQHF
TGCAGTGCTAAGATCCCCCGGGACAGAAATCAGCCCCAGCATTTT
>TRBV2|TRBD1|TRBJ2-1|many
CASSGDSPQFF
TGTGCCAGCAGTGGGGACAGTCCTCAGTTCTTC
>TRBV15|TRBD2|TRBJ2-7|many
CATGAHQAASGVYEQYF
TGTGCCACCGGCGCACACCAAGCAGCTAGCGGTGTCTACGAGCAGTACTTC
>TRBV6-2/TRBV6-3|TRBD1|TRBJ2-5|once
CASSMTGISQETQYF
TGTGCCAGCAGTATGACAGGGATTAGCCAAGAGACCCAGTACTTC
>TRBV12-3/TRBV12-4|NA|TRBJ2-6|many
CASSLQLSGANVLTF
TGTGCCAGCAGTCTCCAGCTCTCTGGGGCCAACGTCCTGACTTTC
>TRBV4-2|TRBD2|TRBJ2-7|once
CASSQAGTNYEQYF
TGTGCCAGCAGCCAAGCCGGGACTAACTACGAGCAGTACTTC
>TRBV7-2|NA|TRBJ1-1|many
CASSPPTENTEAFF
TGTGCCAGCAGCCCCCCCACAGAAAACACTGAAGCTTTCTTT
>TRBV29-1|NA|TRBJ2-1|many
CSVLNGGPYEQFF
TGCAGCGTTTTGAATGGAGGGCCCTATGAGCAGTTCTTC
>TRBV12-3/TRBV12-4|NA|TRBJ2-1|many
CASSPRYSREFF
TGTGCCAGCAGTCCTCGCTACTCACGGGAGTTCTTC
>TRBV12-3/TRBV12-4|TRBD2|TRBJ2-3|many
CASITSGSTDTQYF
TGTGCCAGCATTACTAGCGGGAGCACAGATACGCAGTATTTT
>TRBV10-3|NA|TRBJ2-3|many
CAIKRTESTDTQYF
TGTGCCATTAAAAGGACAGAAAGCACAGATACGCAGTATTTT
>TRBV7-9|TRBD1|TRBJ1-4|many
CASSALDRGHEKLFF
TGTGCCAGCAGCGCCCTAGACAGGGGTCACGAAAAACTGTTTTTT
>TRBV12-3/TRBV12-4|NA|TRBJ2-3|many
CASETQGQNTQYF
TGTGCCAGCGAAACACAGGGTCAGAATACGCAGTATTTT